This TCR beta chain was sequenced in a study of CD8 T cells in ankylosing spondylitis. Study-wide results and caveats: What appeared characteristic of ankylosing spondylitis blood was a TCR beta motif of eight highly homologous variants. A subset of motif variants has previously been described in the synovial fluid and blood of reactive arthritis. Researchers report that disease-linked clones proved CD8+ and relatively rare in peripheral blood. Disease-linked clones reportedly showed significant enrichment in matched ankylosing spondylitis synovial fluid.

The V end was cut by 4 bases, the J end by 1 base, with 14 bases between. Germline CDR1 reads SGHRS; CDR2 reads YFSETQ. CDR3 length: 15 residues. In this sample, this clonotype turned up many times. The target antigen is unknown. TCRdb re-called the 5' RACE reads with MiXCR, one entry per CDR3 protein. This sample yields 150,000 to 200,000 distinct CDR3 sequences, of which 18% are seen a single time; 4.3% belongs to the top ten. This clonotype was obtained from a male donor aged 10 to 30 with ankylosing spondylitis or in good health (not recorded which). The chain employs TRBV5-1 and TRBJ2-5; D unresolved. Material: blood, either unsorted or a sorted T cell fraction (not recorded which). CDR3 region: CASSPRWQTQETQYF. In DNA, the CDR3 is TGCGCCAGCAGCCCGAGGTGGCAGACCCAAGAGACCCAGTACTTC.